This section outlines one T cell receptor (beta chain) sequence together with its context. Its antigen target is currently unknown. No much larger clone is present one base from it, and per-base qualities are unavailable. The sample comes from a study of blood T cell repertoires in COVID-19 (dated by TCRdb to the early 2020s). Looking at the study overall: The collaborator samples originated in the United States, Italy and Spain and spanned the acute and convalescent phases of COVID-19. The sample metadata nearly always contained a de-identified subject ID, COVID-19 status, age in years and sex. The repertoires were made available in a free public database intended to serve as a resource for research on the immune response to SARS-CoV-2. Where available, HLA class I and class II types were taken from metadata supplied by the sample provider and were not determined by assay-based typing. Deeply sampled blood TCRbeta repertoires from subjects exposed to, actively infected with, or recovered from COVID-19 were included in the dataset. The material from the prospective study consisted of cDNA or gDNA derived from T cells, B-cell-depleted T cells, or PBMCs. Samples were obtained from the ongoing ImmuneRACE study (first 160 participants) and from about 1,300 subjects provided by 6 global collaborators.

TCRbeta CDR3 regions were amplified from genomic DNA by means of the immunoSEQ Assay, a bias-controlled multiplex PCR. The study's own analysis went as follows. The number of nucleated cells in each sample was estimated by amplification of reference gene primers within the assay. Sequence reads were collapsed and filtered to measure the absolute abundance of every unique TCRbeta CDR3 rearrangement. For each sample, productive Simpson clonality was calculated as the square root of Simpson's diversity index over productive rearrangements. TCRdb provides this immuneACCESS table in a form limited to in-frame rearrangements. Some clones are lacking; in checked studies, under half of them reflect an unresolved V gene, and why the rest are absent is not known. V and J calls and clone size follow that table, whereas D and trimming were derived from the DNA. Present in this sample are around 360,000 clones, about 88% of which were seen just once. Of the sample, roughly 3% falls within the top ten clones.

The germline V gene (reference sequence) sets CDR1 to LNHDA and CDR2 to SQIVND. The CDR3, from cysteine to phenylalanine, totals 13 residues. The sequence is cut down to CDR3 DNA, 39 bases in frame from base 1. V is reduced by 3 bases and J by 6 bases, leaving a spacing of 11 bases between them. Points the paper makes about the study in general: The amount of clinical and demographic metadata varied by source and participant and was provided uncurated.

In the prospective study, participants were roughly 18 to 90 years old, resided in fewer than 25 geographic areas of the United States, and were enrolled through a virtual design. In the prospective study, participants were assigned to cohorts based on the clinical history participants reported in a screening survey and a study questionnaire. Recovered participants in ImmuneRACE Cohort 3 were defined by two consecutive negative NP/OP PCR tests, clearance by a healthcare professional, or resolution of symptoms. Each participant in the prospective study had whole blood, serum and a nasopharyngeal or oropharyngeal swab collected by mobile phlebotomists. Prospective study participants could optionally give additional blood draws and questionnaires over an approximately two-month period. Before DNA extraction, blood samples from the prospective study were shipped at room temperature or frozen.

The chain uses TRBV19 and TRBJ1-1; the D segment cannot be called with confidence. The TCR originated in a woman in her twenties or thirties who had recovered from COVID-19. Sequenced material: PBMCs or T cells enriched from blood (not recorded which). CDR3 sequence: CASSISTFAEAFF. In nucleotide form, the sequence is TGTGCCAGTAGTATCTCGACTTTCGCTGAAGCTTTCTTT.